Listed here are 15 T cell receptor beta chains from one sample, sequenced in a study of cytomegalovirus exposure and HLA in healthy donors. TCRdb's table, derived via immunoSEQ multiplex PCR, lists solely in-frame clones and lacks some. Of about 120,000 clones listed, over 75% are singletons. Sequenced input: PBMCs. The receptors originated from a woman in her 30s in good health and CMV-seropositive.

This clone was picked up a small number of times. This chain links TRBV11-2 with TRBJ2-1; 10 nucleotides line up with TRBD1. Germline V lookup: CDR1 SGHAT, CDR2 FQNNGV. J lost 0 bases, V lost 7 bases, and 3 bases had no gene match. The CDR3 sequence is 15 residues long. The CDR3 coding sequence is TGTGCCAGCATCGGACAGGGGGGCTCCTACAATGAGCAGTTCTTC. It yields the protein CASIGQGGSYNEQFF. Supplemented by reference TRBV11-2 and TRBJ2-1, the full variable domain reads EAGVAQSPRYKIIEKRQSVAFWCNPISGHATLYWYQQILGQGPKLLIQFQNNGVVDDSQLPKDRFSAERLKGVDSTLKIQPAKLEDSAVYLCASIGQGGSYNEQFFGPGTRLTVL.

This clone was detected only once. The gene calls are TRBV7-3 and TRBJ2-1; 9 nucleotides line up with TRBD2. The V gene end was trimmed by 2 bases and the J gene end by 5 bases; junction bases not matched to a gene: 4. From germline, CDR1 is SGHTA and CDR2 FQGTGA. This CDR3 is built from 15 residues. The CDR3 protein is CASSLGAGGNNEQFF. The CDR3 nucleotides are TGTGCCAGCAGCTTAGGAGCGGGGGGAAACAATGAGCAGTTCTTC.

This chain joins TRBV4-1 and TRBJ2-1, with 10 bases lining up with TRBD1. V lost 5 bases, J lost 2 bases, and 3 bases stayed unmatched. The CDR3 length is 15 residues. Germline CDR1 reads MGHRA; CDR2 reads YSYEKL. The CDR3 DNA reads TGCGCCAGCAGCAGACAGGGGGCAGCCTACAATGAGCAGTTCTTC. As protein: CASSRQGAAYNEQFF.

The sample holds one count of this clone. This rearrangement joins TRBV30 to TRBJ1-4; 9 positions match TRBD1. The CDR3 covers 14 residues. V gave up 7 bases and J gave up 5 bases; unmatched junction bases: 8. CDR1 is GTSNPN, CDR2 SVGIG, per germline (reference sequence). This chain's CDR3 is CASSPGTGNEKLFF. CDR3 coding DNA: TGTGCCTCCTCTCCCGGGACAGGGAATGAAAAACTGTTTTTT.

This clone appeared a single time. This chain uses TRBV7-6 with TRBJ2-1, with D possibly being TRBD2 (6 bases). The length of the CDR3 is 15 residues. Trimming stripped 5 bases from V and 11 bases from J, with 22 bases between. Germline loops: CDR1 SGHVS, CDR2 FNYEAQ. CDR3 DNA sequence: TGTGCCAGCAGCACTAGAGACCCCGGGAGCCGACAGCAGTTCTTC. This gives the protein CASSTRDPGSRQQFF.

This chain joins TRBV28 and TRBJ2-7, with 11 bases lining up with TRBD1. The CDR3 is made up of 15 amino acids. The junction had 4 bases not matched to a gene; V was cut back by 1 base and J by 5 bases. The V gene's germline CDR1 is MDHEN and CDR2 SYDVKM. The CDR3 loop reads CASSLFRTGGNEQYF. In nucleotides, the CDR3 is TGTGCCAGCAGTTTATTCCGGACAGGGGGCAACGAGCAGTACTTC.

The chain has TRBV7-2 and TRBJ1-4; 7 nucleotides align to TRBD1. Germline CDR1 is SGHTA and CDR2 is FQGNSA. Trimming cost V 5 bases and J 5 bases; bases outside gene matches: 8. This CDR3 contains 15 residues. The CDR3 is CASSQMGQQNEKLFF. The CDR3 DNA reads as TGTGCCAGCAGCCAAATGGGACAGCAAAATGAAAAACTGTTTTTT.

This clone turned up a few times. This chain uses TRBV27 with TRBJ1-6; possibly TRBD1 for D (6 bases). The V end lost 7 bases, the J end lost 6 bases, and 13 bases lay between the germline ends. CDR3 length: 14 amino acids. CDR1 MNHEY and CDR2 SMNVEV come from the germline V gene (reference sequence). The CDR3 reads CASTQGGANSPLHF. CDR3 sequence (DNA): TGTGCCAGCACCCAAGGGGGAGCTAATTCACCCCTCCACTTT.

The gene calls are TRBV30 and TRBJ2-1, with D unclear. CDR1 and CDR2 (germline): GTSNPN, SVGIG (reference sequence). Trimming left V 2 bases short and J 8 bases short, with 7 bases between. This CDR3 has 11 residues. The CDR3 nucleotides read TGTGCCTGGAGTCTGTTCGATGAGCAGTTCTTC. Its protein is CAWSLFDEQFF.

The chain employs TRBV5-4 and TRBJ1-1, with D hard to call. There are 16 residues in the CDR3. V was cut by 6 bases and J by 0 bases, with 18 bases left in between. Germline CDR1 SGHNT, CDR2 YYREEE (reference sequence). The CDR3 DNA follows: TGTGCCAGCACTCTACCCGGAGCGGCCATGAACACTGAAGCTTTCTTT. This encodes CASTLPGAAMNTEAFF.

This clone was recorded once. The V call is TRBV4-3, the J call TRBJ1-6, with 7 bases matching TRBD1. The CDR3 consists of 15 residues. Looked up from germline, CDR1 is LGHNA and CDR2 is YSLEER. Losses at the gene ends were 0 bases for V and 5 bases for J; bases not matched to a gene: 1. The CDR3 DNA reads as TGCGCCAGCAGCCAAGACGGACAGGATAATTCACCCCTCCACTTT. This translates into CASSQDGQDNSPLHF.

The chain is built from TRBV27 and TRBJ2-1; unclear D gene. Trimming stripped 0 bases from V and 5 bases from J, with 5 bases between. Germline values: CDR1 MNHEY, CDR2 SMNVEV (reference sequence). The length of the CDR3 is 13 residues. CDR3 DNA: TGTGCCAGCAGTTTATCCCAGAACAATGAGCAGTTCTTC. This translates into CASSLSQNNEQFF.

The rearrangement joins TRBV28 to TRBJ1-3; TRBD1 matches 7 bases. The CDR3 runs 16 residues. The V gene's germline CDR1 is MDHEN and CDR2 SYDVKM. With 1 base clipped from V and 0 bases from J, the junction kept 3 bases outside the gene matches. CDR3 amino acids: CASSLYTGVSGNTIYF. The CDR3 coding sequence is TGTGCCAGCAGTTTATACACAGGGGTCTCTGGAAACACCATATATTTT.

The gene calls are TRBV10-1 and TRBJ1-1; D is undetermined. This CDR3 spans 14 amino acids. Germline-derived CDR1 and CDR2 are WNHNN and SYGVQD (reference sequence). V was cut by 10 bases and J by 1 base, with 16 bases left in between. CDR3 DNA sequence: TGCGCCACCCCATGGGCGGAGGGGAACACTGAAGCTTTCTTT. Protein sequence: CATPWAEGNTEAFF.

DNA for the CDR3: TGTGCCTGCCAGGGTTTGTCGTTTACCGGGGAGCTGTTTTTT. This translates into CACQGLSFTGELFF. The chain employs TRBV30 and TRBJ2-2, with D tentatively TRBD1 (5 bases). The germline V and J ends were trimmed by 6 bases and 5 bases, with 16 bases remaining between them. Germline CDR1 is GTSNPN and CDR2 is SVGIG (reference sequence). The CDR3 has 14 amino acids.